A selection of T cell receptor beta chains follows, all from one sample in a study of blood T cell repertoires in COVID-19. The assay was immunoSEQ multiplex PCR, and TCRdb's table has in-frame clones only and misses some. This sample has 240,000 or so clones; about four fifths occur once, and the top ten carry roughly 3.4%. Input material: peripheral blood. The receptors here all came from a woman aged 18-29 years with acute or convalescent COVID-19. Both conserved end residues are part of each CDR3. The D gene is left open where the match is weak. Clone size is not always given. Where it is, it says once, few, many or a class for expanded clones.

D gene	V gene	clone size	J gene	CDR3 DNA	CDR3 protein
TRBD2	TRBV6-2/TRBV6-3	NA	TRBJ2-5	TGTGCCAGCAGTGACCCGGGACTAGCGGAGACCCAGTACTTC	CASSDPGLAETQYF
NA	TRBV28	NA	TRBJ1-1	TGTGCCAGCAGTTTTCCCGGGGTGAACACTGAAGCTTTCTTT	CASSFPGVNTEAFF
TRBD2	TRBV14	NA	TRBJ2-7	TGTGCCAGCAGCCAAGACTTGGTAGCGGGAGCCTTGGGGGAGCAGTACTTC	CASSQDLVAGALGEQYF
NA	TRBV6-2/TRBV6-3	few	TRBJ1-6	TGTGCCAGCAGTTATGGGCAGATGAATTCACCCCTCCACTTT	CASSYGQMNSPLHF
NA	TRBV24-1	NA	TRBJ2-2	TGTGCCACCAGTGAATCGGGGTATGTCGGGGAGCTGTTTTTT	CATSESGYVGELFF
NA	TRBV19	NA	TRBJ2-1	TGTGCCAGTAGTACCGACAGCTCCGCGTACAATGAGCAGTTCTTC	CASSTDSSAYNEQFF
TRBD2	TRBV5-1	NA	TRBJ2-3	TGCGCCAGCAGCTTGGCCACTAGCGGCTCAGATACGCAGTATTTT	CASSLATSGSDTQYF
TRBD1	TRBV3-1/TRBV3-2	NA	TRBJ2-5	TGTGCCAGCAGCGCCCGTGAGGGGGCAGGCAGGAACTTC	CASSAREGAGRNF
TRBD2	TRBV19	NA	TRBJ2-3	TGTGCCAGTAGTGCCTCTAGCGGGGTCCTCACAGATACGCAGTATTTT	CASSASSGVLTDTQYF
NA	TRBV19	NA	TRBJ2-3	TGTGCCAGTAGTAGGGCCAGGACAGATACGCAGTATTTT	CASSRARTDTQYF
NA	TRBV28	NA	TRBJ2-5	TGTGCCAGCAGTTTAACCAGGAATGGAGAGACCCAGTACTTC	CASSLTRNGETQYF
TRBD1	TRBV7-8	NA	TRBJ2-3	TGTGCCAGCAGCTTAGGGACAGGGGCAGATACGCAGTATTTT	CASSLGTGADTQYF
TRBD2	TRBV7-2	once	TRBJ2-7	TGTGCCAGCAGCTTACTGGGCGGGAGCCCCTACGAGCAGTACTTC	CASSLLGGSPYEQYF